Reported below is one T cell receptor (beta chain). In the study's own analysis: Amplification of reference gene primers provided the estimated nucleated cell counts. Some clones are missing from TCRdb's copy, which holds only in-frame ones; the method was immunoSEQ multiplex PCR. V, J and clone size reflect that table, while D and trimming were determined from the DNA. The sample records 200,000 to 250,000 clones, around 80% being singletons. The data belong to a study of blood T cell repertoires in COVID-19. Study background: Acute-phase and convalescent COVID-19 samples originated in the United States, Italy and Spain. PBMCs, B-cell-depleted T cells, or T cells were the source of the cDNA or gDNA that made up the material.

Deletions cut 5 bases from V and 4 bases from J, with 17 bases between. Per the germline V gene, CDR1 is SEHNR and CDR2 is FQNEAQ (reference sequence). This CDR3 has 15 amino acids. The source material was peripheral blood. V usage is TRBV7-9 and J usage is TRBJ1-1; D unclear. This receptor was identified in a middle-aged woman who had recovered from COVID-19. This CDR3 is CASSKEVLSVTEAFF. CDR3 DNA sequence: TGTGCCAGCAGCAAGGAGGTTTTAAGCGTCACTGAAGCTTTCTTT.